The 11 T cell receptor beta chains presented below share a single source sample, sequenced in a study of T cells after yellow fever vaccination (dated by TCRdb to between 2017 and 2020). The library was prepared using 5' RACE. The sequencing machine was an Illumina HiSeq 2500. Clones were called with MiXCR by TCRdb after fastp trimmed the public reads at Q25, and only in-frame beta chains were retained. Identical CDR3 protein sequences are pooled into one entry, listed with their most common genes and DNA. The table for this sample lists 500,000 to 700,000 distinct CDR3 sequences; around 21% of them were counted only once. The top ten clonotypes cover 13% to 15% of the sample. Interpreted using the paper, the treatment or condition label stands for: live attenuated yellow fever vaccine strain. The sequences come from PBMCs, collected 15 days after the yellow fever booster vaccination. Receptors originate from a man aged 25 to 40 who received the YFV17D yellow fever vaccine.

The CDR3 region is CASSPARPATDTQYF. For the CDR3, the DNA is TGTGCCAGCTCACCTGCCCGCCCAGCCACGGATACGCAGTATTTT. The chain couples TRBV18 to TRBJ2-3, with D unresolved. Germline lookup yields CDR1 KGHSH and CDR2 LQKENI. CDR3 size: 15 residues. The V end was cut by 3 bases, the J end by 6 bases, with 16 bases between.

This clonotype has more than one count but fewer than ten. The V call is TRBV20-1, the J call TRBJ2-3; a possible D gene is TRBD1 (5 bases). This CDR3 spans 13 amino acids. Germline V gene data show CDR1 as DFQATT and CDR2 as SNEGSKA (reference sequence). The V gene lost 4 bases and the J gene lost 11 bases, with 19 bases spanning the gap. In DNA, the CDR3 is TGCAGTGCTACTTTAGGGGCGATCACAGGGCAGTATTTT. It encodes CSATLGAITGQYF.

The chain has TRBV4-3 and TRBJ2-1; 7 bases fit TRBD2. The CDR3 consists of 15 residues. The trim removed 0 bases at V and 9 bases at J, leaving 8 bases unmatched. Germline loops: CDR1 LGHNA, CDR2 YSLEER. The CDR3 protein is CASSQDGGGRSEQFF. The CDR3 DNA reads as TGCGCCAGCAGCCAAGATGGGGGAGGGAGGAGTGAGCAGTTCTTC.

Only a few counts were recorded for this clonotype. This chain uses TRBV9 with TRBJ2-1; possibly TRBD1 for D (5 bases). Germline V CDR1 and CDR2: SGDLS, YYNGEE. With 0 bases removed from V and 8 bases from J, the gap between germline ends came to 6 bases. CDR3 length: 12 amino acids. CDR3 coding DNA: TGTGCCAGCAGCGTAGTAGGGGATGAGCAGTTCTTC. As protein: CASSVVGDEQFF.

The rearrangement uses TRBV4-3 and TRBJ2-3; TRBD2 might be the D (6 bases). Between the trimmed V and J ends, which lost 4 bases and 2 bases, there was a span of 10 bases. Looked up from germline, CDR1 is LGHNA and CDR2 is YSLEER. CDR3 length: 14 amino acids. CDR3 sequence: CASSLRDFTDTQYF. CDR3 DNA: TGCGCCAGCAGCCTGAGGGACTTCACAGATACGCAGTATTTT.

J is TRBJ2-7 and V is TRBV6-2 or TRBV6-3, with D perhaps TRBD1 or TRBD2 (5 bases each). Germline values: CDR1 MNHEY, CDR2 SVGEGT. Trimming left V 0 bases short and J 5 bases short, with 17 bases between. The length of the CDR3 is 16 residues. The CDR3, as DNA: TGTGCCAGCAGTTACTCCTCGGGACGTACCCTGGACGAGCAGTACTTC. Amino acids: CASSYSSGRTLDEQYF.

This chain joins TRBV4-3 and TRBJ2-3, with D uncertain. CDR1 is LGHNA and CDR2 is YSLEER in the germline V gene. The V end lost 2 bases, the J end lost 3 bases, and 18 bases lay between the germline ends. This CDR3 comprises 17 residues. For the CDR3, the DNA is TGCGCCAGCAGCCAAAAAATCGGATCGGAACTAACAGATACGCAGTATTTT. It is translated as CASSQKIGSELTDTQYF.

J is TRBJ2-7 and V is TRBV5-1; 8 positions agree with TRBD1. CDR1 and CDR2 (germline): SGHRS, YFSETQ. The CDR3 length is 14 residues. After removal of 0 bases from V and 5 bases from J, the junction contained 4 bases not matched to a gene. CDR3 in DNA: TGCGCCAGCAGCTTGGGGCAGGGGGCCGACGAGCAGTACTTC. Its translation: CASSLGQGADEQYF.

This clonotype was seen a few times. V usage is TRBV3-1 and J usage is TRBJ2-7; 8 bases are shared with TRBD2. With V trimmed by 4 bases and J by 2 bases, 10 bases remained unmatched. CDR3 length: 16 amino acids. Germline V CDR1 and CDR2: LGHDT, YNNKEL (reference sequence). The CDR3 region is CASSPPTSGQTYEQYF. The CDR3 coding sequence is TGTGCCAGCAGCCCCCCTACTAGCGGCCAAACCTACGAGCAGTACTTC.

This clonotype was counted a few times. The chain employs TRBV12-3 or TRBV12-4 and TRBJ1-4; D uncertain. V was pared by 3 bases and J by 12 bases, with 8 bases between. The CDR3 is 11 residues long. The CDR3 spells CASSLRDQLFF. CDR3 nucleotide sequence: TGTGCCAGCAGTTTGCGTGATCAACTGTTTTTT.

The chain employs TRBV5-1 and TRBJ2-1; D is tentatively TRBD1 or TRBD2 (5 bases each). Trimming removed 3 bases at V and 4 bases at J, with 17 bases between. Germline CDR1 SGHRS, CDR2 YFSETQ. The CDR3 sequence is 16 residues long. CDR3 nucleotide sequence: TGCGCCAGCAGCTCACGCTGGGACCGCGGGTACAATGAGCAGTTCTTC. Protein product: CASSSRWDRGYNEQFF.